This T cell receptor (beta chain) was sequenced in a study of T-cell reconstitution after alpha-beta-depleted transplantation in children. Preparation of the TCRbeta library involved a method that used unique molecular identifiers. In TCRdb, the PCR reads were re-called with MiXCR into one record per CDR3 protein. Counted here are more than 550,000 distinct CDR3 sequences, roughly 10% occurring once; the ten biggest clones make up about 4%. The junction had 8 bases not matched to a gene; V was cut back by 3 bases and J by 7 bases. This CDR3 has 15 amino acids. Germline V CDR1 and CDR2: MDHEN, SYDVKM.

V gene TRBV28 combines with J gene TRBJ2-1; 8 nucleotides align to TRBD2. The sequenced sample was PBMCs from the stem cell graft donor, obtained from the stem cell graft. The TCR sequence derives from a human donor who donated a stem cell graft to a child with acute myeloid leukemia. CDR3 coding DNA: TGTGCCAGCAGTTTTCTCCGCGGGAGGTTGAATGAGCAGTTCTTC. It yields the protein CASSFLRGRLNEQFF.